These 9 T cell receptor beta chains came from one sample sequenced in a study of T cell repertoires in cytomegalovirus infection. MiXCR was run by TCRdb on the reads, yielding one entry per CDR3 protein. Of around 240,000 distinct CDR3 sequences listed, 22% are singletons. The sequenced sample consisted of CD8+ T cells from PBMCs. The receptors originated from a human donor in good health (CMV status not recorded). Some clones in this sample may be carry-over from other donors' samples.

This clonotype appeared many times. A junction end diverges from the germline sequence, so it may reflect a read error. The CDR3 loop is CASSLANDPNEQFF. The CDR3 region has the DNA TGTGCCAGCAGTCTAGCGAATGACCCCAATGAGCAGTTCTTC. The chain employs TRBV12-3 or TRBV12-4 and TRBJ2-1; D perhaps matches TRBD2 (6 bases). CDR3 size: 14 residues.

The genes are TRBV5-1 and TRBJ2-7; the match to TRBD2 covers 7 bases. The germline CDR1 and CDR2 sequences are SGHRS and YFSETQ. V lost 2 bases, J lost 4 bases, and 6 bases stayed unmatched. This CDR3 has 14 amino acids. CDR3 DNA sequence: TGCGCCAGCAGCTTCGGGGGGAATACTTACGAGCAGTACTTC. Translation: CASSFGGNTYEQYF. Variable domain in full (rest from reference TRBV5-1 and TRBJ2-7): KAGVTQTPRYLIKTRGQQVTLSCSPISGHRSVSWYQQTPGQGLQFLFEYFSETQRNKGNFPGRFSGRQFSNSRSEMNVSTLELGDSALYLCASSFGGNTYEQYFGPGTRLTVT.

The chain is built from TRBV27 and TRBJ2-3; the match to TRBD2 covers 12 bases. J was trimmed by 2 bases and V by 4 bases; bases with no gene match: 4. The CDR3 runs to 16 residues. Germline CDR1 reads MNHEY; CDR2 reads SMNVEV (reference sequence). The CDR3 nucleotides are TGTGCCAGCAGTTCGCGGACTAGCGGGGTCACAGATACGCAGTATTTT. This encodes CASSSRTSGVTDTQYF.

This clonotype occurred many times. The J gene is TRBJ1-5, the V gene TRBV7-8; D is possibly TRBD1 (6 bases). V was cut by 0 bases and J by 0 bases, with 18 bases left in between. From germline, CDR1 is SGHVS and CDR2 FQNEAQ. The CDR3 runs 19 residues. The chain's CDR3 is CASSLAAGCRGHSNQPQHF. CDR3 bases: TGTGCCAGCAGCTTAGCAGCGGGGTGCAGGGGCCATAGCAATCAGCCCCAGCATTTT.

The CDR3 DNA sequence: TGTGCCAGCAGTTCGGGACAGGGGGCGATCAATGAGCAGTTCTTC. As protein: CASSSGQGAINEQFF. V and J are TRBV27 and TRBJ2-1, with TRBD1 matching over 12 bases. With V trimmed by 4 bases and J by 6 bases, 4 bases remained unmatched. The CDR3 runs 15 residues. Per the germline V gene, CDR1 is MNHEY and CDR2 is SMNVEV (reference sequence).

A remark on this clonotype: With a far larger clone one base away, a read error is the likely cause. CDR3 sequence: CATNEGQGTEAFF. Written as DNA, the CDR3 is TGTGCCACCAATGAGGGCCAGGGCACTGAAGCTTTCTTT. J is TRBJ1-1 and V is TRBV24-1, with a tentative D call TRBD1 (5 bases). The germline gives CDR1 KGHDR, CDR2 SFDVKD. This CDR3 comprises 13 residues. With 8 bases removed from V and 4 bases from J, the gap between germline ends came to 13 bases.

The CDR3 nucleotides are TGCGCCAGCAGCCATCCGGTACAGGGGGTATCCTACAATGAGCAGTTCTTC. Amino acid sequence: CASSHPVQGVSYNEQFF. The chain links TRBV5-1 to TRBJ2-1, with 8 bases matching TRBD1. The CDR3 runs to 17 residues. Germline CDR1 reads SGHRS; CDR2 reads YFSETQ. V shed 4 bases, J shed 1 base, and the junction held 10 bases outside the gene matches. Filled out from reference TRBV5-1 and TRBJ2-1, the complete variable domain reads KAGVTQTPRYLIKTRGQQVTLSCSPISGHRSVSWYQQTPGQGLQFLFEYFSETQRNKGNFPGRFSGRQFSNSRSEMNVSTLELGDSALYLCASSHPVQGVSYNEQFFGPGTRLTVL.

In its sample, this clonotype was seen many times. This rearrangement joins TRBV7-8 to TRBJ1-6; TRBD1 agrees at 7 bases. The CDR3 length is 17 residues. V shed 4 bases, J shed 1 base, and the junction held 7 bases outside the gene matches. The germline V gene encodes CDR1 SGHVS and CDR2 FQNEAQ. The CDR3: CASSSIKQGSYNSPLHF. DNA of the CDR3: TGTGCCAGCAGCTCAATTAAACAGGGGTCCTATAATTCACCCCTCCACTTT.

This clonotype was found a few times. The V and J genes are TRBV6-2 or TRBV6-3 and TRBJ2-2, with 8 bases that match TRBD1. This CDR3 region has 16 residues. Germline CDR1 reads MNHEY; CDR2 reads SVGEGT. The V segment lost 5 bases and the J segment 3 bases; nucleotides outside the gene matches: 8. The CDR3 loop reads CASSPLDRGDTGELFF. The CDR3 coding sequence is TGTGCCAGCAGTCCCCTCGACAGGGGAGACACCGGGGAGCTGTTTTTT.